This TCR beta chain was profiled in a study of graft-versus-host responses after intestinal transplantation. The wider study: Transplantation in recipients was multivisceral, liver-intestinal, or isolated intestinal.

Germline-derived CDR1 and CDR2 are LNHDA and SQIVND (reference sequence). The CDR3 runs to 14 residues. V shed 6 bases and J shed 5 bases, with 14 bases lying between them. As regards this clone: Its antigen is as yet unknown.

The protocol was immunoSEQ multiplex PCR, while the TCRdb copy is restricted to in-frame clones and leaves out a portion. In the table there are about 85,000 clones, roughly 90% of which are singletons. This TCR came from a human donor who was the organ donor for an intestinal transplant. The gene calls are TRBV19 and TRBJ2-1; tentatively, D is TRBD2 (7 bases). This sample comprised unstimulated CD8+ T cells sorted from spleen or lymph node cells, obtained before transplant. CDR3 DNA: TGTGCCAGTAGAGTAGGGAGGGGGGACAATGAGCAGTTCTTC. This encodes CASRVGRGDNEQFF. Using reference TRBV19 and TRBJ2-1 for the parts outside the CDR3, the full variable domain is DGGITQSPKYLFRKEGQNVTLSCEQNLNHDAMYWYRQDPGQGLRLIYYSQIVNDFQKGDIAEGYSVSREKKESFPLTVTSAQKNPTAFYLCASRVGRGDNEQFFGPGTRLTVL.